Ten or more counts support the clone carrying this T cell receptor beta chain. Its cognate antigen is unknown. This record comes from a study of T cells in Graves' hyperthyroidism and ophthalmopathy. The investigators amplified TCR beta CDR3 regions from RNA transcripts. In the first-round RT-PCR of the TCR CDR3, the HTBI primer set was used. In TCRdb, the multiplex PCR reads were re-called with MiXCR into one record per CDR3 protein. This sample carries about 290,000 distinct CDR3 sequences, roughly 15% of them seen once, and the ten largest clones take roughly 8.2%. The study's findings and limits: A median about 6.2 months before onset, the model predicted ophthalmopathy.

The CDR3 spans 17 residues. Germline CDR1 reads PRHDT; CDR2 reads FYEKMQ (reference sequence). Germline trimming cut 8 bases from V and 6 bases from J; bases unmatched to any gene: 18. The authors deemed Graves' hyperthyroidism stable absent ophthalmopathy progression within 18 months. For the diagnoses, clinical symptoms, serum thyroxine and TRAb, thyroid ultrasound and orbital computed tomography were used. Fresh 10 ml peripheral blood yielded PBMCs. The receptor comes from a woman aged 40 to 50 with Graves' hyperthyroidism. Sequencing was performed on blood. V usage is TRBV13 and J usage is TRBJ2-3; 9 bases align to TRBD2. The CDR3 DNA follows: TGTGCCAGCTTTCCTTTCTCCTCACGGCGGGAGGGGGATACGCAGTATTTT. It specifies CASFPFSSRREGDTQYF.